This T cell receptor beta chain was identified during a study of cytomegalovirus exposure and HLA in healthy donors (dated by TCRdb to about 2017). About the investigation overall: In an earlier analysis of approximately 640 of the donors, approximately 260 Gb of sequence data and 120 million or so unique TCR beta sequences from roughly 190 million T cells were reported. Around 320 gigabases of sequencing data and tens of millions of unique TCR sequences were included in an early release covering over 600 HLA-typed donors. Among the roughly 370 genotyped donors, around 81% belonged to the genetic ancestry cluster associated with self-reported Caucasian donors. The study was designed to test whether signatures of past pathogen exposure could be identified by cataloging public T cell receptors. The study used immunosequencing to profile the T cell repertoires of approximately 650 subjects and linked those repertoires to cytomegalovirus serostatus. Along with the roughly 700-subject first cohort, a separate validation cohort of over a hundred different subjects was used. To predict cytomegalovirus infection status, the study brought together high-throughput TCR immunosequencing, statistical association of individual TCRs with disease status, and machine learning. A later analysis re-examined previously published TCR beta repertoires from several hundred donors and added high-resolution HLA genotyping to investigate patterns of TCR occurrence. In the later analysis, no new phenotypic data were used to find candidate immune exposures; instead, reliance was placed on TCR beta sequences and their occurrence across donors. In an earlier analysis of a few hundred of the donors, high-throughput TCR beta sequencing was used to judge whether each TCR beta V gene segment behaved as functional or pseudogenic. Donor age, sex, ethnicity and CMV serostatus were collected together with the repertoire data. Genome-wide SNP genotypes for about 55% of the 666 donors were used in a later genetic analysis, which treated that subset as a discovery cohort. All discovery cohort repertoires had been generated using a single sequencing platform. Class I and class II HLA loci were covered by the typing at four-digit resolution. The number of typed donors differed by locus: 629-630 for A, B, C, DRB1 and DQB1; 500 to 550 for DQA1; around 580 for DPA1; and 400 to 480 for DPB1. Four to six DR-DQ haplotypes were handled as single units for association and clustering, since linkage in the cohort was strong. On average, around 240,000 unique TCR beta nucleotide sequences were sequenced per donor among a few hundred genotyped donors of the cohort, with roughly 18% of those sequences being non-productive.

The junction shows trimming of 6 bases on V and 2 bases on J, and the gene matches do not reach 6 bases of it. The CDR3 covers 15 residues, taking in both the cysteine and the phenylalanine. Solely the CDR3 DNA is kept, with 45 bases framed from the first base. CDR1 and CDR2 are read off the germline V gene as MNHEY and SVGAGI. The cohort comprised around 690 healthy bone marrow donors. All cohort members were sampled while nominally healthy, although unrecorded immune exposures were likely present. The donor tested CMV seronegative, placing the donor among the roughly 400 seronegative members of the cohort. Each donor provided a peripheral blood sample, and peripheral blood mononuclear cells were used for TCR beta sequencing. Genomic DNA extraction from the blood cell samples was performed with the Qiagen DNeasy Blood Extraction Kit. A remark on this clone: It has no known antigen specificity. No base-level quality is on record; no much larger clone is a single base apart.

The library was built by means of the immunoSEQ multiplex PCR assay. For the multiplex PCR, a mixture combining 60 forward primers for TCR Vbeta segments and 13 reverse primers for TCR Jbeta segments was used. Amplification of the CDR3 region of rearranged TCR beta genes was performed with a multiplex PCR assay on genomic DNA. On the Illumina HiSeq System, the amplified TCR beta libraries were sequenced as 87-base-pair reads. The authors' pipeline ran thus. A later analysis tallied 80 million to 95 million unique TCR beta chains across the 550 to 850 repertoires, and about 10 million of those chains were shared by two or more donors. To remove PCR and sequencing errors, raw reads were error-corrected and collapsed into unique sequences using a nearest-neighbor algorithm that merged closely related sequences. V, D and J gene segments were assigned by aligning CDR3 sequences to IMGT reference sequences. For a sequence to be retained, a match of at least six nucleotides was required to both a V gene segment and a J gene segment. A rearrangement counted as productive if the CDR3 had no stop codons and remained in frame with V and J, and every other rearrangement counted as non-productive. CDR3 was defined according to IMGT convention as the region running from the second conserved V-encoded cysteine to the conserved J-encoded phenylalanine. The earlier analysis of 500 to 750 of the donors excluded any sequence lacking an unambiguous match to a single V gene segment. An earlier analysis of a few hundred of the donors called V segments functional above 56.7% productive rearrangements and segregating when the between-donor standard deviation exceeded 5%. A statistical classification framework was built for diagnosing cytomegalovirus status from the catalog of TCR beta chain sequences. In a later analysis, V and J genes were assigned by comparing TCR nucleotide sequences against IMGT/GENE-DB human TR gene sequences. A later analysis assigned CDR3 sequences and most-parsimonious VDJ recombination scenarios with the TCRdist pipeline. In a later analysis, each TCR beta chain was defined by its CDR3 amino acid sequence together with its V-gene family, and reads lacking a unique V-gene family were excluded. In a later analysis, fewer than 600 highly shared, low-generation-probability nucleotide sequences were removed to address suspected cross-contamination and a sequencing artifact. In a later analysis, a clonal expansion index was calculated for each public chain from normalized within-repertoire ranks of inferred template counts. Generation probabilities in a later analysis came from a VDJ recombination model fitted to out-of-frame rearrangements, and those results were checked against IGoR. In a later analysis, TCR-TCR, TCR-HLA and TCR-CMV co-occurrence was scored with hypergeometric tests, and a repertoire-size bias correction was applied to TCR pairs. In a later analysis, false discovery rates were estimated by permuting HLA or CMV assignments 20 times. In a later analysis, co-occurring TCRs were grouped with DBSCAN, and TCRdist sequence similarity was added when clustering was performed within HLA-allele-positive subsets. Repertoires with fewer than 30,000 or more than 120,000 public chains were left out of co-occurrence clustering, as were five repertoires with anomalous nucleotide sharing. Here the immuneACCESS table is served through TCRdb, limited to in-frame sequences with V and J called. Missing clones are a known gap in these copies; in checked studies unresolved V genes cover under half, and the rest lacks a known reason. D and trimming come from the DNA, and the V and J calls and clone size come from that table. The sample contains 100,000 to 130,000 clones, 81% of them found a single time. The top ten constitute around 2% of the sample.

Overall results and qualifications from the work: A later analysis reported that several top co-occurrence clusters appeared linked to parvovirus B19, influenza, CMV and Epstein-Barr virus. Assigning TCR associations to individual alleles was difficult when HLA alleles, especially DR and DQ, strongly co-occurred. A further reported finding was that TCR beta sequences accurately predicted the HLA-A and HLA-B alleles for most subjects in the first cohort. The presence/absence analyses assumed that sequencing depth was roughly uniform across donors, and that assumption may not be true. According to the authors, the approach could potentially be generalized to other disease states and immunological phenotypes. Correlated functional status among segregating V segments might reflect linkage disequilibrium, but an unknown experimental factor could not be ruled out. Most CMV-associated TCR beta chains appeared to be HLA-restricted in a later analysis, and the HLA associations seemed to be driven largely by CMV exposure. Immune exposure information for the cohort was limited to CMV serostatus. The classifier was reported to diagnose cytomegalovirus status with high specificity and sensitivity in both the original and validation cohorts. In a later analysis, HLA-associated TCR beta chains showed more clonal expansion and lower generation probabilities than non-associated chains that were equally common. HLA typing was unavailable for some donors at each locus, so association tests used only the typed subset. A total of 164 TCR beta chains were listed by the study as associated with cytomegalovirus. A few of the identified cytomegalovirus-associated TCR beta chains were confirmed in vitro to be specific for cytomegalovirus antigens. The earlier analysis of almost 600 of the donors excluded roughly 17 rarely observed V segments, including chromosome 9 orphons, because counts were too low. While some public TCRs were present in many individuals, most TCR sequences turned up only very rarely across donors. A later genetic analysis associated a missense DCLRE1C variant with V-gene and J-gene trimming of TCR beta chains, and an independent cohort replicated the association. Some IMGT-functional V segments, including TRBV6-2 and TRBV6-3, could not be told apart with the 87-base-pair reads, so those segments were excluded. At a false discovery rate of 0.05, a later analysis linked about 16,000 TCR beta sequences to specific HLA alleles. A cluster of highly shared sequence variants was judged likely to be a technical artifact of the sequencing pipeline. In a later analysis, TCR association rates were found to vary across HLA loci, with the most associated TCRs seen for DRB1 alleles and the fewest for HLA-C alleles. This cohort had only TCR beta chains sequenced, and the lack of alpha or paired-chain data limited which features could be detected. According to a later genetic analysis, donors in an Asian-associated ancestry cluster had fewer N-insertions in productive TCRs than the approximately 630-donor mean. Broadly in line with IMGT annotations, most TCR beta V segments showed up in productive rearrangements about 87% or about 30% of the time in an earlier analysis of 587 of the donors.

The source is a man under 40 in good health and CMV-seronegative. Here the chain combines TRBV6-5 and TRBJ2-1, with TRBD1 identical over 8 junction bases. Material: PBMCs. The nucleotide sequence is TGTGCCAGCAGACCCGGGACAGGCGCCTACAATGAGCAGTTCTTC. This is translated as CASRPGTGAYNEQFF.